This T cell receptor beta chain was recovered during a study of blood T cell repertoires in COVID-19. Germline V lookup: CDR1 LNHNV, CDR2 YYDKDF (reference sequence). V was shortened by 2 bases and J by 0 bases, with 10 bases between the two germline ends. The length of the CDR3 is 15 residues. Measured with immunoSEQ multiplex PCR; TCRdb has only the in-frame clones, and not every one. The sample lists fewer than 300,000 clones, about 82% seen once, with roughly 5.3% in the top ten. The chain combines TRBV15 with TRBJ1-2; TRBD1 is a possible D gene (5 bases). The receptor was isolated from a man between 50 and 59 years old with active or convalescent COVID-19. Sample: peripheral blood. The CDR3, as DNA: TGTGCCACCAGCAGATTCGACAGTACTAACTATGGCTACACCTTC. This codes for CATSRFDSTNYGYTF.